This T cell receptor (beta chain) was profiled in a study of blood T cells in healthy people across ages. Germline lookup yields CDR1 SGHTA and CDR2 FQGNSA. CDR3 length: 13 residues. Trimming pared 3 bases from V and 4 bases from J, leaving 8 bases between. With a J-beta primer mix and a sample-barcoded 5' primer, a second PCR ran 7 to 11 cycles. TCRdb re-analysed the 5' RACE reads in MiXCR, keeping a single row per CDR3 protein. The table shows about 640,000 distinct CDR3 sequences, with roughly 50% occurring only once. This clonotype was obtained from a man in his sixties in good health. The rearrangement links TRBV7-2 to TRBJ2-3; D gene ambiguous. Material for sequencing was blood. The CDR3 region has the DNA TGTGCCAGCAGCTTGAGCAACCCAGATACGCAGTATTTT. The encoded protein is CASSLSNPDTQYF. The full variable domain, completed using reference TRBV7-2 and TRBJ2-3, is GAGVSQSPSNKVTEKGKDVELRCDPISGHTALYWYRQSLGQGLEFLIYFQGNSAPDKSGLPSDRFSAERTGGSVSTLTIQRTQQEDSAVYLCASSLSNPDTQYFGPGTRLTVL.